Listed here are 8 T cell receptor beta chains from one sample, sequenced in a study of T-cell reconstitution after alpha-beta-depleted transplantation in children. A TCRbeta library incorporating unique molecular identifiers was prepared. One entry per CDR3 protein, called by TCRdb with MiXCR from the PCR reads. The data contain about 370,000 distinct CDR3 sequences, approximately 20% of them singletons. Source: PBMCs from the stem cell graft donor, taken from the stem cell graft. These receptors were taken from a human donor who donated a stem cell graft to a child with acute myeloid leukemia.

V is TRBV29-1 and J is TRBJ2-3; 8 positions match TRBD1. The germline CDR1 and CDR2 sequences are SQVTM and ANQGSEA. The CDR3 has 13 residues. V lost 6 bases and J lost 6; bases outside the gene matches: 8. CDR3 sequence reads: CSVSDRAGDTQYF. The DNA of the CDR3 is TGCAGCGTCTCGGACAGGGCCGGCGATACGCAGTATTTT.

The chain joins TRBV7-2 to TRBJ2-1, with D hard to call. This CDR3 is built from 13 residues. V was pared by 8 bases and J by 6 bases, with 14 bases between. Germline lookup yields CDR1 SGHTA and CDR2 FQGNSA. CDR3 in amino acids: CASQKPLVNEQFF. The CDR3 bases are TGTGCCAGCCAAAAGCCTCTTGTCAATGAGCAGTTCTTC.

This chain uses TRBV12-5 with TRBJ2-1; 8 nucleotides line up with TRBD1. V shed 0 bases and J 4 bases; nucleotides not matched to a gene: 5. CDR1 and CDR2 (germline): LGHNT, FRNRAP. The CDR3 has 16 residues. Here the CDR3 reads CASGLVLGQGYNEQFF. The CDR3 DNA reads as TGTGCTAGTGGTTTGGTACTAGGACAGGGTTACAATGAGCAGTTCTTC.

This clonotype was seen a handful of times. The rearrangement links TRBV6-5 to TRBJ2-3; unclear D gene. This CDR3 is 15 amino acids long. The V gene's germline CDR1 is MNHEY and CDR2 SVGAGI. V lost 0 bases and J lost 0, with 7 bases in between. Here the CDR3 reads CASSYSKESTDTQYF. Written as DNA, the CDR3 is TGTGCCAGCAGTTACTCGAAGGAGAGCACAGATACGCAGTATTTT.

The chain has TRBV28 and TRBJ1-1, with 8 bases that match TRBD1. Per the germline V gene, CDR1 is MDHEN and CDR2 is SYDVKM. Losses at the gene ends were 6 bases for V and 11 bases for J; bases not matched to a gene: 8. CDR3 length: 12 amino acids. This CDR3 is CASSQRTGHAFF. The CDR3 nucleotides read TGTGCCAGCAGCCAGAGGACAGGGCACGCTTTCTTT.

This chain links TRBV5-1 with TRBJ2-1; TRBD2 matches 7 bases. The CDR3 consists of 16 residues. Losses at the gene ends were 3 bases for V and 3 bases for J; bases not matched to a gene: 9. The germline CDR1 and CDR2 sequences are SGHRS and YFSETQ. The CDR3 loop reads CASSYLASGFYNEQFF. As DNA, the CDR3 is TGCGCCAGCAGCTATTTGGCTAGCGGCTTCTACAATGAGCAGTTCTTC. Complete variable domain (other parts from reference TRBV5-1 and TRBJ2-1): KAGVTQTPRYLIKTRGQQVTLSCSPISGHRSVSWYQQTPGQGLQFLFEYFSETQRNKGNFPGRFSGRQFSNSRSEMNVSTLELGDSALYLCASSYLASGFYNEQFFGPGTRLTVL.

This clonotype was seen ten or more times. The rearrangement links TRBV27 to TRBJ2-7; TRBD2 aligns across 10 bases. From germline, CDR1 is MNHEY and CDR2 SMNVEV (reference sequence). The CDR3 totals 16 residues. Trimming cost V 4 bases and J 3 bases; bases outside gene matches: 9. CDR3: CASSSQASGGFYEQYF. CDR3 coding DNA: TGTGCCAGCAGTTCCCAGGCTAGCGGGGGATTCTACGAGCAGTACTTC.

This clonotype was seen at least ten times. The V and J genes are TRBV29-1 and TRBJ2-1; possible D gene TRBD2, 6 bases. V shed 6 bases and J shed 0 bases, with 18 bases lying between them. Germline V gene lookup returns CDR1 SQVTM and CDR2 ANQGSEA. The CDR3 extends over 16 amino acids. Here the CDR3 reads CSVRVGTLSSYNEQFF. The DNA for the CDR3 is TGCAGCGTCCGTGTGGGGACTCTAAGCTCCTACAATGAGCAGTTCTTC.